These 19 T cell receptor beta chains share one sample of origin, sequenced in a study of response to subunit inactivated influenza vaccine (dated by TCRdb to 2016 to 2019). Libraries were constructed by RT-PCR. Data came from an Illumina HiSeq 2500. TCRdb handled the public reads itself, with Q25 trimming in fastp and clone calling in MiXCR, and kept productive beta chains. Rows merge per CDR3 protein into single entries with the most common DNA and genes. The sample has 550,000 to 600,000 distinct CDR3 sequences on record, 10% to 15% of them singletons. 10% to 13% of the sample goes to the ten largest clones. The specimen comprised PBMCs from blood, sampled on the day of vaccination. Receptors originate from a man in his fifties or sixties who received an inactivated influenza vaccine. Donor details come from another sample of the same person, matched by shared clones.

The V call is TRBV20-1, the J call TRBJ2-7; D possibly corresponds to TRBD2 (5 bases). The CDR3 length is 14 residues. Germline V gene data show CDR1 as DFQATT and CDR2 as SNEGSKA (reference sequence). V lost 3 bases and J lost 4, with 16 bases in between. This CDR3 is CSASLGARLYEQYF. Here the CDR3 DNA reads TGCAGTGCTAGTTTGGGTGCCAGACTATACGAGCAGTACTTC.

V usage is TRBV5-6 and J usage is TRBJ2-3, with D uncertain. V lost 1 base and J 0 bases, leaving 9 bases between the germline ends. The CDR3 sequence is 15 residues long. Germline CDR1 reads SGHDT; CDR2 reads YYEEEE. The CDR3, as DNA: TGTGCCAGCAGCTTGTATCTGGGCAGCACAGATACGCAGTATTTT. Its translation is CASSLYLGSTDTQYF.

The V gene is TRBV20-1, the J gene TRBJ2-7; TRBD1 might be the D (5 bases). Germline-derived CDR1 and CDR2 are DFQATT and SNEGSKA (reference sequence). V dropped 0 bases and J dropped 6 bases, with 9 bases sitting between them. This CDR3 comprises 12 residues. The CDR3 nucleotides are TGCAGTGCTAGAGACAGGGTCCCCGAGCAGTACTTC. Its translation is CSARDRVPEQYF.

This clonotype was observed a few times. CDR3 nucleotide sequence: TGTGCCAGCAGCCAGACAGGGACCCAAGAGACCCAGTACTTC. This encodes CASSQTGTQETQYF. The rearrangement links TRBV11-2 to TRBJ2-5; 7 bases line up with TRBD1. CDR3 size: 14 residues. Germline values: CDR1 SGHAT, CDR2 FQNNGV. The V segment lost 5 bases and the J segment 1 base; nucleotides outside the gene matches: 4. The complete variable domain, with remaining parts taken from reference TRBV11-2 and TRBJ2-5, reads EAGVAQSPRYKIIEKRQSVAFWCNPISGHATLYWYQQILGQGPKLLIQFQNNGVVDDSQLPKDRFSAERLKGVDSTLKIQPAKLEDSAVYLCASSQTGTQETQYFGPGTRLLVL.

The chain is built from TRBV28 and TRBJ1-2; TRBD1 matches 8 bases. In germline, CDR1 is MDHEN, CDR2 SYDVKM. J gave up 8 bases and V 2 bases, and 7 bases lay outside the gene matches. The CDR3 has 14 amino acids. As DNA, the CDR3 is TGTGCCAGCAGTTTACCGGACAGGGTATTAGGCTACACCTTC. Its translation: CASSLPDRVLGYTF.

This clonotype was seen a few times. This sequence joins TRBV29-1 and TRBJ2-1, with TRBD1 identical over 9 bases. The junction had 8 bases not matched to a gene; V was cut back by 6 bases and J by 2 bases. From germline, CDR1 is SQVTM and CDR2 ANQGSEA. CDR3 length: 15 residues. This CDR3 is CSVDRRDRAYNEQFF. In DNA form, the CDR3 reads TGCAGCGTGGACCGTAGGGACAGGGCCTACAATGAGCAGTTCTTC.

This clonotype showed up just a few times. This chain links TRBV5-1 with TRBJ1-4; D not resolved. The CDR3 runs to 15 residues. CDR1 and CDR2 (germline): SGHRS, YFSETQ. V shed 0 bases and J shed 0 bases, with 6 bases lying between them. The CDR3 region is CASSLGGSTNEKLFF. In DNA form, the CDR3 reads TGCGCCAGCAGCTTGGGTGGGTCAACTAATGAAAAACTGTTTTTT.

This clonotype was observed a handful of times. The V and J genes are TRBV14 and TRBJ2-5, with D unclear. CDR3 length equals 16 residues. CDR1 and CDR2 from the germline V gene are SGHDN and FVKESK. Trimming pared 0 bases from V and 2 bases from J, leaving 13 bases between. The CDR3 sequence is CASSQDLPADQETQYF. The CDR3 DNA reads TGTGCCAGCAGCCAAGATTTGCCAGCTGATCAAGAGACCCAGTACTTC.

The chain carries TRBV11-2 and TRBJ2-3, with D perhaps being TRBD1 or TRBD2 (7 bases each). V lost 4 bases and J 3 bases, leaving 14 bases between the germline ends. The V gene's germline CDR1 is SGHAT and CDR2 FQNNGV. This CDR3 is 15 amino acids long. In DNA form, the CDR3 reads TGTGCCAGCAGCTCCCACAGGGGAGGGACAGATACGCAGTATTTT. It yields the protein CASSSHRGGTDTQYF. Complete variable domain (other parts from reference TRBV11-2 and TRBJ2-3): EAGVAQSPRYKIIEKRQSVAFWCNPISGHATLYWYQQILGQGPKLLIQFQNNGVVDDSQLPKDRFSAERLKGVDSTLKIQPAKLEDSAVYLCASSSHRGGTDTQYFGPGTRLTVL.

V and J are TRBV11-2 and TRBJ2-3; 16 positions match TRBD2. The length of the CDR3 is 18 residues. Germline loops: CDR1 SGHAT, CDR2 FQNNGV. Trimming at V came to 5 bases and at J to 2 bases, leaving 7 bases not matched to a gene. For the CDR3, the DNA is TGTGCCAGCAGCCAAGGGACTAGCGGGGGGGTACACACAGATACGCAGTATTTT. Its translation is CASSQGTSGGVHTDTQYF. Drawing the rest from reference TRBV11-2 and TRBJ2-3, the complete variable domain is EAGVAQSPRYKIIEKRQSVAFWCNPISGHATLYWYQQILGQGPKLLIQFQNNGVVDDSQLPKDRFSAERLKGVDSTLKIQPAKLEDSAVYLCASSQGTSGGVHTDTQYFGPGTRLTVL.

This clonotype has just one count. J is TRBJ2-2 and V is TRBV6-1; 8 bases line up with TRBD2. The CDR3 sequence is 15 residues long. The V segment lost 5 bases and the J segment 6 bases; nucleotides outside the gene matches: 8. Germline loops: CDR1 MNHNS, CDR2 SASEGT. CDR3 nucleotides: TGTGCCAGCAGTCGGACTAGCCGGAGCCCCGGGGAGCTGTTTTTT. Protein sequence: CASSRTSRSPGELFF.

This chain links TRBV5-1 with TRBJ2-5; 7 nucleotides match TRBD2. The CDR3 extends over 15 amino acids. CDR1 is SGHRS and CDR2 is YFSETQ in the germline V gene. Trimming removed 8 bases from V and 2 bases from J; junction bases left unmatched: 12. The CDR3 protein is CASSGTTFAQETQYF. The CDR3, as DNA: TGCGCCAGTTCCGGGACTACCTTCGCACAAGAGACCCAGTACTTC.

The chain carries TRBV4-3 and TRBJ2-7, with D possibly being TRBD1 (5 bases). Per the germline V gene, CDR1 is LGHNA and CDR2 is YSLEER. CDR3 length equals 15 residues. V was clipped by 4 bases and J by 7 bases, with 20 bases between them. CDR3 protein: CASSRGALPPREQYF. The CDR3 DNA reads TGCGCCAGCAGCCGTGGGGCGTTGCCTCCTAGAGAGCAGTACTTC.

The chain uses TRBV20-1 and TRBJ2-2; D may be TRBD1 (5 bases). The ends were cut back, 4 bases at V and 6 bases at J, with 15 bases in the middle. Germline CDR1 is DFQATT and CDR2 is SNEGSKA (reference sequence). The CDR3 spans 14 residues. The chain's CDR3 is CSAISRVVPGELFF. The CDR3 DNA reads TGCAGTGCTATTTCCAGGGTGGTTCCCGGGGAGCTGTTTTTT.

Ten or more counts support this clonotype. The CDR3 sequence is CASSLRDQETQYF. The CDR3 DNA is TGTGCCAGCAGCTTGAGGGACCAAGAGACCCAGTACTTC. The rearrangement uses TRBV5-5 and TRBJ2-5; no clear D. Per the germline V gene, CDR1 is SGHKS and CDR2 is YYEKEE (reference sequence). The CDR3 extends over 13 amino acids. Deletions cut 1 base from V and 0 bases from J, with 4 bases between.

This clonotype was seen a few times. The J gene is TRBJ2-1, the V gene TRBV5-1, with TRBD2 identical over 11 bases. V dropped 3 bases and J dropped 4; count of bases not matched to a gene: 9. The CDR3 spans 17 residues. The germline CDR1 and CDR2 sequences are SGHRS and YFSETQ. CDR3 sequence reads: CASSSPGTSGGYNEQFF. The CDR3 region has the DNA TGCGCCAGCAGCTCCCCAGGAACTAGCGGGGGATACAATGAGCAGTTCTTC.

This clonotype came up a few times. The CDR3 nucleotides are TGTGCCAGCAGCTTTCGAGTTAGCGGGGGTAACACAGATACGCAGTATTTT. It translates to CASSFRVSGGNTDTQYF. The chain recombines TRBV3-1 with TRBJ2-3; 9 bases fit TRBD2. J lost 2 bases, V lost 5 bases, and 11 bases had no gene match. Germline V lookup: CDR1 LGHDT, CDR2 YNNKEL (reference sequence). This CDR3 is built from 17 residues.

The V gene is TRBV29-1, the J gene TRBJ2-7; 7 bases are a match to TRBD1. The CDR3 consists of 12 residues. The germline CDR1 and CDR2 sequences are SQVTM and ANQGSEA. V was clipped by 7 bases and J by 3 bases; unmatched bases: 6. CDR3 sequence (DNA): TGCAGCGCCAGACAGGGAGACTACGAGCAGTACTTC. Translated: CSARQGDYEQYF.

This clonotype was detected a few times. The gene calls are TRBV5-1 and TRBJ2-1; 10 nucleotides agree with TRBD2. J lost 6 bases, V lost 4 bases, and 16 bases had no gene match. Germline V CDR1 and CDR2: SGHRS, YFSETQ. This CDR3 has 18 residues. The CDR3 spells CASSLPLSAGGPSNEQFF. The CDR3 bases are TGCGCCAGCAGCCTACCTCTTTCAGCGGGAGGGCCCTCCAATGAGCAGTTCTTC.